This paragraph reports one T cell receptor beta chain. Its recognized antigen is unknown. Nothing much larger sits one base from this clone, and base qualities are not available. The sample belongs to a study of blood T cell repertoires in COVID-19 (dated by TCRdb to about 2020). Concerning the study at large: The collaborator samples originated in the United States, Italy and Spain and spanned the acute and convalescent phases of COVID-19. The material from the prospective study consisted of cDNA or gDNA derived from T cells, B-cell-depleted T cells, or PBMCs. The dataset comprised deeply sampled blood TCRbeta repertoires from subjects exposed to, actively infected with, or recovered from COVID-19. A freely available public database, intended as a resource for researchers studying the immune response to SARS-CoV-2, is where the repertoires were released. Samples were obtained from the ongoing ImmuneRACE study (first 160 participants) and from roughly 1,300 subjects provided by 6 global collaborators. The sample metadata nearly always contained a de-identified subject ID, COVID-19 status, age in years and sex. HLA class I and class II types, where available, came from metadata supplied by the sample provider rather than from assay-based typing. Broader findings and caveats from the paper: Clinical and demographic metadata were provided uncurated, with the amount varying by source and participant.

The collaborating institutions used their own protocols to collect whole blood in K2EDTA tubes. For TCRbeta analysis, collaborators shipped samples as frozen whole blood, isolated PBMCs, or DNA extracted from either of those sample types. The CDR3 runs 18 amino acids, cysteine and phenylalanine included. Only the CDR3 region is kept as DNA, spanning 54 bases read in frame from base 1. V is trimmed back by 3 bases and J by 0 bases, and the junction contains 8 bases that no gene match accounts for. CDR1 and CDR2 are read off the germline V gene as ENHRY and SYGVKD. TCRbeta CDR3 regions were amplified from genomic DNA by means of the immunoSEQ Assay, a bias-controlled multiplex PCR. Turning to the authors' computational methods: The number of nucleated cells in each sample was estimated from the amplification of reference gene primers within the assay. To quantify the absolute abundance of each unique TCRbeta CDR3 rearrangement, sequence reads were collapsed and filtered. For each sample, productive Simpson clonality was calculated as the square root of Simpson's diversity index across productive rearrangements. TCRdb mirrors the immuneACCESS table, restricted to in-frame sequences. Some clones are absent from its copies; in checked studies, under half trace to an unresolved V gene, and the reason for the others is unknown. That table is the source of V, J and clone size, and D and trimming were worked out from the DNA. The sample table records about 120,000 clones; just under 90% of these occur just once. Jointly, the top ten make up about 2% of the sample.

This receptor was obtained from a woman in her forties or fifties with acute or convalescent COVID-19. Material: peripheral blood. This receptor chain uses TRBV10-3 and TRBJ2-6; the central 7 bases match TRBD1. The nucleotides read TGTGCCATCAGTGAAAGGTTAGGGGGCGTCTCTGGGGCCAACGTCCTGACTTTC. Its translation reads: CAISERLGGVSGANVLTF.